These 17 T cell receptor beta chains were all obtained from the same sample, sequenced in a study of T cells in Graves' hyperthyroidism and ophthalmopathy. The TCR beta CDR3 regions underwent amplification using RNA transcripts as the source. First-round RT-PCR of the TCR CDR3 relied on the HTBI primer set. TCRdb re-called the multiplex PCR reads through MiXCR, storing one row per CDR3 protein. Of 380,000 or so distinct CDR3 sequences listed, roughly 13% are singletons. The sequenced sample was blood. The receptors derive from a woman in her 30s with Graves' hyperthyroidism.

This clonotype has a count of ten or more. The J gene is TRBJ1-1, the V gene TRBV20-1, with no clear D. CDR1 DFQATT and CDR2 SNEGSKA come from the germline V gene (reference sequence). CDR3 length equals 14 residues. V was clipped by 1 base and J by 2 bases, with 11 bases between them. The CDR3 DNA sequence: TGCAGTGCTAGAGGCAGGCCCATCAACACTGAAGCTTTCTTT. Residues: CSARGRPINTEAFF.

This clonotype was found a few times. The V gene is TRBV20-1, the J gene TRBJ2-1; D remains ambiguous. Trimming took 0 bases from V and 0 from J, leaving 9 bases between them. From germline, CDR1 is DFQATT and CDR2 SNEGSKA (reference sequence). The CDR3 runs to 15 residues. This chain's CDR3 is CSARDAESSYNEQFF. The CDR3, as DNA: TGCAGTGCTAGAGATGCGGAGAGCTCCTACAATGAGCAGTTCTTC.

The sample holds many counts of this clonotype. The chain is built from TRBV2 and TRBJ2-7, with 9 bases aligning to TRBD2. The CDR3 spans 13 residues. Germline-derived CDR1 and CDR2 are SNHLY and FYNNEI. Trimming removed 8 bases from V and 2 bases from J; junction bases left unmatched: 4. Written as DNA, the CDR3 is TGTGCCAGCCTCGGCGGGAGGGCCTACGAGCAGTACTTC. As protein: CASLGGRAYEQYF.

In the case of this clonotype: Germline and junction disagree at one end, which may indicate a read error. CDR3 sequence (DNA): TGTGCCAGTAGTATTTCCCGGAGGAGGCCGGGGGGTGGCAATGGGCAGTTCTTC. As protein: CASSISRRRPGGGNGQFF. This chain connects TRBV19 to TRBJ2-1; 7 bases match TRBD2. Germline CDR1 is LNHDA and CDR2 is SQIVND (reference sequence). This CDR3 has 18 amino acids.

This clonotype was seen more than once but under ten times. The chain employs TRBV7-2 and TRBJ2-7; TRBD2 aligns across 7 bases. V trimming: 2 bases; J trimming: 2 bases; junction bases outside the gene matches: 12. The CDR3 is made up of 17 amino acids. The V gene's germline CDR1 is SGHTA and CDR2 FQGNSA. This CDR3 is CASSLRLLAEVPYEQYF. The CDR3 nucleotides are TGTGCCAGCAGCTTAAGGCTCCTAGCGGAGGTACCCTACGAGCAGTACTTC.

This clonotype was counted only a few times. This chain connects TRBV3-1 to TRBJ1-2; a possible D gene is TRBD1 (5 bases). This CDR3 contains 16 residues. Per the germline V gene, CDR1 is LGHDT and CDR2 is YNNKEL (reference sequence). V was shortened by 2 bases and J by 8 bases, with 21 bases between the two germline ends. CDR3 sequence: CASSQNPPTASWGYTF. CDR3 bases: TGTGCCAGCAGCCAAAACCCACCGACAGCCTCGTGGGGCTACACCTTC.

This clonotype was found many times. This chain uses TRBV28 with TRBJ2-2; 10 bases align to TRBD2. J lost 6 bases, V lost 5 bases, and 3 bases had no gene match. Germline V gene lookup returns CDR1 MDHEN and CDR2 SYDVKM. The CDR3 length is 14 residues. CDR3 region: CASSGSGRAGELFF. In DNA form, the CDR3 reads TGTGCCAGCAGTGGGAGCGGGAGGGCCGGGGAGCTGTTTTTT.

V gene TRBV19 combines with J gene TRBJ2-7; 8 positions match TRBD2. V lost 8 bases, J lost 4 bases, and 10 bases stayed unmatched. This CDR3 comprises 14 residues. Germline loops: CDR1 LNHDA, CDR2 SQIVND (reference sequence). The DNA of the CDR3 is TGTGCCAGTTCGAGCGGGAGCAATCAATACGAGCAGTACTTC. This encodes CASSSGSNQYEQYF.

This clonotype was detected many times. The chain uses TRBV20-1 and TRBJ2-3; 11 bases match TRBD2. V was clipped by 6 bases and J by 2 bases; unmatched bases: 4. The germline gives CDR1 DFQATT, CDR2 SNEGSKA (reference sequence). The CDR3 has 14 amino acids. Written as DNA, the CDR3 is TGCAGTGCCCTTAGCGGGAGGGACACAGATACGCAGTATTTT. Residues: CSALSGRDTDTQYF.

In this sample, this clonotype turned up many times. The chain employs TRBV7-2 and TRBJ2-2; TRBD2 aligns across 8 bases. CDR3 size: 16 residues. Germline V gene data show CDR1 as SGHTA and CDR2 as FQGNSA. J gave up 4 bases and V 1 base, and 5 bases lay outside the gene matches. CDR3 sequence (DNA): TGTGCCAGCAGCTTAGAGGGGACTAGAAGCACCGGGGAGCTGTTTTTT. Residues: CASSLEGTRSTGELFF.

This clonotype has ten or more counts. The chain carries TRBV11-3 and TRBJ2-7; D is unresolved. The V end lost 2 bases, the J end lost 4 bases, and 12 bases lay between the germline ends. The CDR3 covers 14 residues. Per the germline V gene, CDR1 is SGHNT and CDR2 is YENEEA. CDR3 sequence: CASSLRSAVYEQYF. The CDR3 DNA is TGTGCCAGCAGCTTAAGATCGGCTGTGTACGAGCAGTACTTC.

The sample holds a few counts of this clonotype. The rearrangement uses TRBV29-1 and TRBJ2-3; tentative D call: TRBD2 (5 bases). V was shortened by 5 bases and J by 2 bases, with 8 bases between the two germline ends. Germline CDR1 reads SQVTM; CDR2 reads ANQGSEA. The CDR3 spans 12 residues. In DNA, the CDR3 is TGCAGCGTTCGGACTGACACAGATACGCAGTATTTT. As protein: CSVRTDTDTQYF.

This clonotype was observed many times. The rearrangement links TRBV27 to TRBJ2-7; D gene uncertain. This CDR3 region has 11 residues. Germline values: CDR1 MNHEY, CDR2 SMNVEV (reference sequence). With 9 bases removed from V and 6 bases from J, the gap between germline ends came to 12 bases. The CDR3 region has the DNA TGTGCCAGTAAGAAGTCGGGCGAGCAGTACTTC. Its translation is CASKKSGEQYF.

The V and J genes are TRBV2 and TRBJ1-3; D is possibly TRBD1 (5 bases). V lost 5 bases, J lost 0 bases, and 17 bases lay in between. The CDR3 is 17 amino acids. CDR1 is SNHLY and CDR2 is FYNNEI in the germline V gene. CDR3 protein: CASSSSISGGSGNTIYF. CDR3 sequence (DNA): TGTGCCAGCAGTTCGAGCATATCGGGGGGCTCTGGAAACACCATATATTTT.

The chain carries TRBV6-8 and TRBJ2-1; TRBD2 aligns across 10 bases. V trimming: 9 bases; J trimming: 15 bases; junction bases outside the gene matches: 14. CDR3 length: 13 amino acids. Germline assignment: CDR1 MNHGY and CDR2 SAAAGT. The CDR3 protein is CASRGLAGEGLFF. The CDR3, as DNA: TGTGCCAGTCGGGGGCTAGCGGGAGAGGGCTTGTTCTTC.

This clonotype came up many times. The rearrangement links TRBV28 to TRBJ1-2; D possibly corresponds to TRBD1 (5 bases). The germline V gene has CDR1 MDHEN and CDR2 SYDVKM. The V end lost 3 bases, the J end lost 6 bases, and 8 bases lay between the germline ends. This CDR3 contains 12 residues. The CDR3 protein is CASSLTDDGYTF. The CDR3, as DNA: TGTGCCAGCAGTTTGACAGACGATGGCTACACCTTC.

This clonotype appeared many times. V and J are TRBV20-1 and TRBJ2-5; the D gene is possibly TRBD2 (6 bases). There are 13 residues in the CDR3. Germline assignment: CDR1 DFQATT and CDR2 SNEGSKA (reference sequence). Trimming cost V 7 bases and J 5 bases, with 17 bases left between them. The chain's CDR3 is CSVRQGGGETQYF. CDR3 coding DNA: TGCAGTGTCAGGCAGGGAGGAGGCGAGACCCAGTACTTC.